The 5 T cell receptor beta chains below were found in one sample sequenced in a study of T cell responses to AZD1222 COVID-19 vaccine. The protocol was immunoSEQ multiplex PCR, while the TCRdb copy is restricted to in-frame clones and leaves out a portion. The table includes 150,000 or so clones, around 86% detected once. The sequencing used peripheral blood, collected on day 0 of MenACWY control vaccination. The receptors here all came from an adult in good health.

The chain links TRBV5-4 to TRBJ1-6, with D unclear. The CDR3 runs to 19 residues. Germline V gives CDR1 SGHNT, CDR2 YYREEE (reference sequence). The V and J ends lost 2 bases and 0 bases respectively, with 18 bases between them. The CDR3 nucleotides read TGTGCCAGCAGCTTCAGTAGTGCAGCTAGGAGCTCCTATAATTCACCCCTCCACTTT. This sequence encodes CASSFSSAARSSYNSPLHF.

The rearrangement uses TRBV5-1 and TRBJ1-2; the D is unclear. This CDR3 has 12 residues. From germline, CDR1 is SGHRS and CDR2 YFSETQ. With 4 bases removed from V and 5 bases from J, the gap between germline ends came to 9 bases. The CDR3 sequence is CASSAQSYGYTF. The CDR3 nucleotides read TGCGCCAGCAGCGCCCAGTCTTATGGCTACACCTTC.

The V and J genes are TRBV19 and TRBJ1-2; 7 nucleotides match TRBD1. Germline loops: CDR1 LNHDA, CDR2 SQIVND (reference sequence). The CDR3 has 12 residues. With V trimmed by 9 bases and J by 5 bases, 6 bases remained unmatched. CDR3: CASRGQMYGYTF. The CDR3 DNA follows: TGTGCCAGCCGGGGACAGATGTATGGCTACACCTTC.

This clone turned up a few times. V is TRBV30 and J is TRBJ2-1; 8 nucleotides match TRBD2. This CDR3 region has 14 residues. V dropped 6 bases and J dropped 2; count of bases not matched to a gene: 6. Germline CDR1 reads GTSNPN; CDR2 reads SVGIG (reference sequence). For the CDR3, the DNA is TGTGCCTGTCTTGAGCGGGGGCCCTACAATGAGCAGTTCTTC. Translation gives CACLERGPYNEQFF.

The CDR3 is CASRPTGAPSSYNSPLHF. The CDR3 bases are TGTGCCAGCAGGCCCACAGGGGCGCCGAGCTCCTATAATTCACCCCTCCACTTT. The chain recombines TRBV28 with TRBJ1-6, with TRBD1 identical over 7 bases. Per the germline V gene, CDR1 is MDHEN and CDR2 is SYDVKM. The CDR3 has 18 amino acids. V was clipped by 6 bases and J by 0 bases; unmatched bases: 11.